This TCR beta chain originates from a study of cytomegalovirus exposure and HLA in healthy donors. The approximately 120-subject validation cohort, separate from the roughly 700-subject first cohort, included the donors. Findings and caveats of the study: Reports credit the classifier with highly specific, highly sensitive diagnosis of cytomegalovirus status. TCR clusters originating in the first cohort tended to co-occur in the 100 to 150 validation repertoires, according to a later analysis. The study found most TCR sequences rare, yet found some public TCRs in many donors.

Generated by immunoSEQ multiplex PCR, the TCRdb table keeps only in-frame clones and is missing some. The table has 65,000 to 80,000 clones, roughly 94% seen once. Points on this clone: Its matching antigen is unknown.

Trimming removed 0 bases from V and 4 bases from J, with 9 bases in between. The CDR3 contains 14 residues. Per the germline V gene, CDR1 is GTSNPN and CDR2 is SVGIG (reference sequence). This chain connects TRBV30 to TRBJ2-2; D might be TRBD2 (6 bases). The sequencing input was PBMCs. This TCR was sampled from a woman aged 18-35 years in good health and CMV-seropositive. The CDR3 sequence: CAWSVVGLTGELFF. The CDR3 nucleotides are TGTGCCTGGAGTGTAGTGGGACTCACCGGGGAGCTGTTTTTT. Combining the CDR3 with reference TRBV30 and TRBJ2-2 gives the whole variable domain SQTIHQWPATLVQPVGSPLSLECTVEGTSNPNLYWYRQAAGRGLQLLFYSVGIGQISSEVPQNLSASRPQDRQFILSSKKLLLSDSGFYLCAWSVVGLTGELFFGEGSRLTVL.